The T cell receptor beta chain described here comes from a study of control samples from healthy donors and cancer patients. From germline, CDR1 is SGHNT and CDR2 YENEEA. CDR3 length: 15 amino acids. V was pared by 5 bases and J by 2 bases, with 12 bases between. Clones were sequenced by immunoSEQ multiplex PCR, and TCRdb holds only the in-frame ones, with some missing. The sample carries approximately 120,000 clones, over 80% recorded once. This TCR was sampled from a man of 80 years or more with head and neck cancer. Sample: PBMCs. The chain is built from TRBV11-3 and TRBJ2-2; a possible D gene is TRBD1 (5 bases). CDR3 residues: CASSLGQANTGELFF. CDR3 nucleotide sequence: TGTGCCAGCAGCCTGGGGCAGGCAAACACCGGGGAGCTGTTTTTT.